The 10 T cell receptor beta chains below come from one sample, sequenced in a study of T cells expressing NK-cell markers. TCRdb reprocessed the 5' RACE reads, with one entry per CDR3 protein and no DNA. The sample holds 500,000 to 700,000 distinct CDR3 sequences. Sequenced sample: blood T cells: a sorted CD56 or NKG2C T cell subset, CD4+ or CD8+ T cells, or bulk PBMC T cells (not recorded which). The receptors come from a man between 18 and 29 years old in good health.

The chain joins TRBV12-3 or TRBV12-4 to TRBJ2-1. The CDR3 has 14 residues. The CDR3 protein is CASSFYSPLNEQFF.

The rearrangement joins TRBV6-1 to TRBJ1-2. Per the germline V gene, CDR1 is MNHNS and CDR2 is SASEGT. This CDR3 is 14 amino acids long. CDR3 loop: CASSRDSPWYGYTF.

The J gene is TRBJ2-1, the V gene TRBV24-1. The CDR3 covers 15 residues. CDR1 and CDR2 (germline): KGHDR, SFDVKD. The CDR3 sequence is CATSTATSSYNEQFF.

The gene calls are TRBV6-1 and TRBJ2-5. The CDR3 is made up of 13 amino acids. The germline V gene encodes CDR1 MNHNS and CDR2 SASEGT. Here the CDR3 reads CASSRTVLETQYF.

This chain connects TRBV20-1 to TRBJ2-3; TCRdb's D call, TRBD1, is unchecked because there is no DNA. The CDR3 is made up of 13 amino acids. The germline CDR1 and CDR2 sequences are DFQATT and SNEGSKA (reference sequence). CDR3 sequence reads: CSASGTGGSTQYF.

The chain links TRBV27 to TRBJ2-1; TCRdb gives TRBD2 as the D gene, but with no DNA this cannot be confirmed. Germline-derived CDR1 and CDR2 are MNHEY and SMNVEV (reference sequence). The CDR3 totals 16 residues. The CDR3 loop reads CASSLYVAGVGNEQFF.

The rearrangement links TRBV20-1 to TRBJ1-2; TCRdb calls TRBD1, which cannot be checked without DNA. The CDR3 consists of 17 residues. CDR1 is DFQATT, CDR2 SNEGSKA, per germline (reference sequence). CDR3: CSARGGPGQGLGYGYTF.

The rearrangement joins TRBV20-1 to TRBJ2-5; the D gene TCRdb calls, TRBD1, cannot be checked with no DNA. There are 13 residues in the CDR3. The germline V gene has CDR1 DFQATT and CDR2 SNEGSKA (reference sequence). The CDR3 sequence is CSAPPLGGETQYF.

The V and J genes are TRBV15 and TRBJ2-1; TCRdb proposes TRBD1, but this gene call is untestable without DNA. From germline, CDR1 is LNHNV and CDR2 YYDKDF (reference sequence). The CDR3 spans 16 residues. CDR3 loop: CATSETRTGHYNEQFF.

V usage is TRBV5-1 and J usage is TRBJ2-3. The length of the CDR3 is 15 residues. The germline gives CDR1 SGHRS, CDR2 YFSETQ. The CDR3 region is CASSLALLSSDTQYF.